The clone carrying this T cell receptor beta chain was seen a handful of times. Regarding treatment: around 19 received Ad26.COV2.S at low or high dose, single or two shots; roughly five received placebo; per-sample allocation not given. Collection of samples fell on day 63 after the first vaccine or placebo injection. Assay: immunoSEQ multiplex PCR; the TCRdb copy retains only in-frame clones and omits some. The profile shows some 480,000 clones, about 83% of them singletons. This record belongs to a study of Ad26.COV2.S vaccination and SARS-CoV-2 variants. The CDR3 has 14 amino acids. The germline V gene has CDR1 MDHEN and CDR2 SYDVKM. Between the trimmed V and J ends, which lost 2 bases and 4 bases, there was a span of 11 bases.

The sample was peripheral blood, taken in a trial of Ad26.COV2.S vaccine versus placebo. The sequence was collected from a person aged 18-65 years who received the Ad26.COV2.S COVID-19 vaccine or a placebo. This chain links TRBV28 with TRBJ1-2; D unresolved. CDR3 sequence reads: CASSLPGVVYGYTF. As DNA, the CDR3 is TGTGCCAGCAGTTTACCGGGTGTGGTCTATGGCTACACCTTC.